A single sample gave rise to the 26 T cell receptor beta chains below, sequenced in a study of T cell responses to AZD1222 COVID-19 vaccine. TCRdb's table, derived via immunoSEQ multiplex PCR, lists solely in-frame clones and lacks some. In the table there are about 180,000 clones, roughly 88% of which are singletons. Sequenced material: peripheral blood, taken on day 0 of AZD1222 vaccination. The receptor set was obtained from an adult in good health.

The J gene is TRBJ1-1, the V gene TRBV7-9; 12 bases fit TRBD1. Germline CDR1 is SEHNR and CDR2 is FQNEAQ (reference sequence). There are 18 residues in the CDR3. The junction had 10 bases not matched to a gene; V was cut back by 4 bases and J by 1 base. For the CDR3, the DNA is TGTGCCAGCAGCTCTCCCGGGACAGGGGGCGTGAAGAACACTGAAGCTTTCTTT. Protein sequence: CASSSPGTGGVKNTEAFF.

The V and J genes are TRBV7-2 and TRBJ1-1; TRBD1 matches 10 bases. The CDR3 spans 15 residues. The J segment lost 2 bases and the V segment lost 4 bases, leaving 4 bases of the junction unmatched. In germline, CDR1 is SGHTA, CDR2 FQGNSA. CDR3 region: CASSSRQGANTEAFF. The CDR3 coding sequence is TGTGCCAGCAGCTCAAGACAGGGGGCTAACACTGAAGCTTTCTTT.

This chain joins TRBV13 and TRBJ2-7; D possibly matches TRBD1 or TRBD2 (5 bases each). The germline CDR1 and CDR2 sequences are PRHDT and FYEKMQ (reference sequence). There are 16 residues in the CDR3. Trimming removed 1 base from V and 2 bases from J, with 15 bases in between. CDR3: CASSLAGPPKTYEQYF. DNA for the CDR3: TGTGCCAGCAGCTTAGCGGGGCCACCGAAGACCTACGAGCAGTACTTC. Filled out from reference TRBV13 and TRBJ2-7, the complete variable domain reads AAGVIQSPRHLIKEKRETATLKCYPIPRHDTVYWYQQGPGQDPQFLISFYEKMQSDKGSIPDRFSAQQFSDYHSELNMSSLELGDSALYFCASSLAGPPKTYEQYFGPGTRLTVT.

This chain uses TRBV6-2 or TRBV6-3 with TRBJ1-2; D call uncertain. Deletions cut 0 bases from V and 2 bases from J, with 10 bases between. Germline V CDR1 and CDR2: MNHEY, SVGEGT. The CDR3 loop spans 15 amino acids. CDR3 sequence reads: CASSYSRLDNYGYTF. The CDR3 DNA reads as TGTGCCAGCAGTTACTCGAGACTGGACAACTATGGCTACACCTTC.

The rearrangement uses TRBV23-1 and TRBJ2-3; D is perhaps TRBD1 or TRBD2 (6 bases each). TRBV23-1 is noted as an ORF with a role that remains uncertain. The ends were cut back, 3 bases at V and 5 bases at J, with 21 bases in the middle. The CDR3 extends over 17 amino acids. CDR3 sequence reads: CASSQPPGGRGGDTQYF. CDR3 coding DNA: TGCGCCAGCAGTCAGCCCCCCGGCGGCAGGGGAGGAGATACGCAGTATTTT.

The DNA of the CDR3 is TGTGCCAGCAGCCGCAAGGCCGTGGAGCTGTTTTTT. Its translation is CASSRKAVELFF. This rearrangement joins TRBV6-2 or TRBV6-3 to TRBJ2-2, with unresolved D. The ends were cut back, 6 bases at V and 10 bases at J, with 12 bases in the middle. CDR3 size: 12 residues. Looked up from germline, CDR1 is MNHEY and CDR2 is SVGEGT.

The chain is built from TRBV29-1 and TRBJ1-2, with D hard to call. Germline assignment: CDR1 SQVTM and CDR2 ANQGSEA. The CDR3 sequence is 11 residues long. V shed 2 bases and J shed 4 bases, with 5 bases lying between them. CDR3 sequence (DNA): TGCAGCGTTGAAATATCCTATGGCTACACCTTC. As protein: CSVEISYGYTF.

The rearrangement uses TRBV10-3 and TRBJ2-3; the match to TRBD2 covers 14 bases. V was clipped by 6 bases and J by 1 base; unmatched bases: 12. The CDR3 totals 19 residues. CDR1 and CDR2 (germline): ENHRY, SYGVKD. DNA for the CDR3: TGTGCCATCAGGGGGACTAGCGGGGGTCCGGTTGGTGGCACAGATACGCAGTATTTT. Its protein is CAIRGTSGGPVGGTDTQYF.

This clone came up many times. The same CDR3 also results from other DNA sequences found in this sample. The rearrangement links TRBV25-1 to TRBJ2-2; D call uncertain. This CDR3 comprises 13 residues. CDR1 MGHDK and CDR2 SYGVNS come from the germline V gene. V was clipped by 4 bases and J by 6 bases, with 9 bases between them. The CDR3 loop is CASSGGRPGELFF. The CDR3 bases are TGTGCCAGCAGTGGGGGTCGCCCCGGGGAGCTGTTTTTT.

This clone was detected once. V is TRBV5-6 and J is TRBJ2-7; 7 nucleotides match TRBD2. This CDR3 region has 16 residues. Germline CDR1 reads SGHDT; CDR2 reads YYEEEE. V gave up 0 bases and J gave up 2 bases; unmatched junction bases: 8. The CDR3 spells CASSLGVLANAYEQYF. Written as DNA, the CDR3 is TGTGCCAGCAGCTTGGGGGTACTAGCGAATGCCTACGAGCAGTACTTC.

The chain couples TRBV27 to TRBJ2-3; TRBD2 agrees at 15 bases. The CDR3 has 19 amino acids. V lost 2 bases to trimming and J lost 1 base; unmatched junction nucleotides: 7. The germline CDR1 and CDR2 sequences are MNHEY and SMNVEV (reference sequence). CDR3 in amino acids: CASSLRGLAGGQGTDTQYF. In nucleotides, the CDR3 is TGTGCCAGCAGTTTACGCGGACTAGCGGGGGGGCAGGGCACAGATACGCAGTATTTT.

The genes are TRBV11-3 and TRBJ2-2; D possibly corresponds to TRBD2 (7 bases). This CDR3 comprises 16 residues. Germline CDR1 and CDR2: SGHNT and YENEEA. Trimming pared 5 bases from V and 0 bases from J, leaving 13 bases between. CDR3 coding DNA: TGTGCCAGCAGCCCTGGGGGGGGCACGAACACCGGGGAGCTGTTTTTT. Protein product: CASSPGGGTNTGELFF.

V and J are TRBV9 and TRBJ2-5; unclear D gene. This CDR3 comprises 13 residues. V lost 0 bases, J lost 4 bases, and 7 bases lay in between. Germline V gene lookup returns CDR1 SGDLS and CDR2 YYNGEE. CDR3 bases: TGTGCCAGCAGCGTAGTGGGGTCAGAGACCCAGTACTTC. It translates to CASSVVGSETQYF.

The chain employs TRBV7-2 and TRBJ1-2, with D possibly TRBD1 on 6 matching bases. Germline values: CDR1 SGHTA, CDR2 FQGNSA. Trimming pared 5 bases from V and 8 bases from J, leaving 12 bases between. CDR3 length equals 12 residues. The CDR3 sequence is CASSLNREGYTF. The CDR3 nucleotides read TGTGCCAGCAGCCTGAACAGGGAAGGCTACACCTTC.

The chain employs TRBV9 and TRBJ2-1; D perhaps matches TRBD2 (5 bases). This CDR3 comprises 13 residues. The V and J ends lost 0 bases and 6 bases respectively, with 7 bases between them. Germline V CDR1 and CDR2: SGDLS, YYNGEE. CDR3 in DNA: TGTGCCAGCAGCGTAGGAGCGGCCAATGAGCAGTTCTTC. Translating it yields CASSVGAANEQFF. Complete variable domain (other parts from reference TRBV9 and TRBJ2-1): DSGVTQTPKHLITATGQRVTLRCSPRSGDLSVYWYQQSLDQGLQFLIQYYNGEERAKGNILERFSAQQFPDLHSELNLSSLELGDSALYFCASSVGAANEQFFGPGTRLTVL.

This clone was seen more than once but under ten times. This CDR3 is also generated by other DNA sequences in the sample. V is TRBV7-2 and J is TRBJ1-5; D remains unclear. The V gene's germline CDR1 is SGHTA and CDR2 FQGNSA. CDR3 length: 13 residues. V gave up 2 bases and J gave up 2 bases, with 4 bases separating them. CDR3 protein: CASSLRGNQPQHF. CDR3 nucleotide sequence: TGTGCCAGCAGCTTAAGAGGCAATCAGCCCCAGCATTTT.

The chain employs TRBV7-4 and TRBJ1-5; D uncertain. CDR1 and CDR2 (germline): SGHVT, SQSDAQ. The CDR3 runs 14 residues. Deletions cut 5 bases from V and 0 bases from J, with 8 bases between. CDR3 in amino acids: CASSAHSSNQPQHF. Here the CDR3 DNA reads TGTGCCAGCAGCGCCCACAGTAGCAATCAGCCCCAGCATTTT.

The chain employs TRBV29-1 and TRBJ1-5; unclear D gene. The CDR3 spans 13 residues. Looked up from germline, CDR1 is SQVTM and CDR2 is ANQGSEA. The germline V and J ends were trimmed by 6 bases and 0 bases, with 9 bases remaining between them. The CDR3 loop is CSVRWDSNQPQHF. In DNA, the CDR3 is TGCAGCGTCCGCTGGGATAGCAATCAGCCCCAGCATTTT.

This chain joins TRBV6-5 and TRBJ2-7; no clear D gene. V gave up 2 bases and J gave up 3 bases, with 8 bases separating them. CDR3 length equals 13 residues. Germline V gene sequence: CDR1 MNHEY, CDR2 SVGAGI. CDR3: CASSYPNSYEQYF. For the CDR3, the DNA is TGTGCCAGCAGTTACCCGAACAGCTACGAGCAGTACTTC.

V usage is TRBV4-1 and J usage is TRBJ1-3; no clear D. Germline V CDR1 and CDR2: MGHRA, YSYEKL. This CDR3 contains 16 residues. Trimming left V 0 bases short and J 0 bases short, with 9 bases between. The CDR3 spells CASSQEGWSSGNTIYF. The CDR3 DNA follows: TGCGCCAGCAGCCAAGAGGGTTGGAGCTCTGGAAACACCATATATTTT.

The chain has TRBV6-5 and TRBJ1-6; 9 positions agree with TRBD1. The germline gives CDR1 MNHEY, CDR2 SVGAGI. Unmatched junction bases numbered 6, after V lost 4 bases and J lost 5 bases. The CDR3 covers 16 residues. The CDR3 protein is CASSSGQGRNNSPLHF. The CDR3 DNA is TGTGCCAGCAGTTCCGGACAGGGGAGGAATAATTCACCCCTCCACTTT.

V usage is TRBV9 and J usage is TRBJ2-1; D gene unclear. V lost 0 bases to trimming and J lost 8 bases, with 6 bases between them. CDR1 and CDR2 from the germline V gene are SGDLS and YYNGEE. CDR3 size: 12 residues. CDR3 coding DNA: TGTGCCAGCAGCGTAGCTATGGATGAGCAGTTCTTC. It is translated as CASSVAMDEQFF.

The CDR3 reads CASSLGRQGANTEAFF. In DNA form, the CDR3 reads TGTGCCAGCAGCTTAGGTCGGCAGGGGGCGAACACTGAAGCTTTCTTT. V usage is TRBV13 and J usage is TRBJ1-1; 8 bases are shared with TRBD1. The V gene's germline CDR1 is PRHDT and CDR2 FYEKMQ (reference sequence). V lost 0 bases to trimming and J lost 1 base; unmatched junction nucleotides: 4. This CDR3 contains 16 residues.

This clone came up a few times. The V and J genes are TRBV7-2 and TRBJ2-7, with TRBD1 matching over 11 bases. Germline CDR1 SGHTA, CDR2 FQGNSA. The V gene end was trimmed by 7 bases and the J gene end by 5 bases; junction bases not matched to a gene: 10. The CDR3 runs to 15 residues. CDR3 nucleotides: TGTGCCAGCACCCTCCTGGGACAGGGGGGTAACGAGCAGTACTTC. Translation: CASTLLGQGGNEQYF.

The chain uses TRBV19 and TRBJ2-7, with 7 bases matching TRBD1. Germline V gives CDR1 LNHDA, CDR2 SQIVND (reference sequence). CDR3 length equals 15 residues. V shed 10 bases and J 4 bases; nucleotides not matched to a gene: 16. CDR3 protein: CATSKTGTRSYEQYF. For the CDR3, the DNA is TGTGCCACCAGTAAGACAGGGACCAGGTCATACGAGCAGTACTTC.

The V call is TRBV20-1, the J call TRBJ2-1, with TRBD2 as a possible D gene (6 bases). The V gene lost 5 bases and the J gene lost 13 bases, with 15 bases spanning the gap. CDR1 DFQATT and CDR2 SNEGSKA come from the germline V gene (reference sequence). This CDR3 contains 11 residues. Here the CDR3 DNA reads TGCAGTGCTTCCCCCGGGACTGACCAGTTCTTC. Protein: CSASPGTDQFF.